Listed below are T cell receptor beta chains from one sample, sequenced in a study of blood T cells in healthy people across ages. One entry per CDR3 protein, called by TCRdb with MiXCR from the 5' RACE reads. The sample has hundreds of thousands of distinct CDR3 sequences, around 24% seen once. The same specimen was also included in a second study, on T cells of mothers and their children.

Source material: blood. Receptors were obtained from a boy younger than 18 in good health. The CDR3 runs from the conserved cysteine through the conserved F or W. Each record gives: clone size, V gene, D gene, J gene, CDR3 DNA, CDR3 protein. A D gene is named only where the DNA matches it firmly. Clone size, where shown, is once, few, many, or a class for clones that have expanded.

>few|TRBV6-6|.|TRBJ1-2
TGTGCCAGCAGTCCGACACTCATATGGGGGCACCCCTTC
CASSPTLIWGHPF
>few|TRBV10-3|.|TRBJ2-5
TGTGCCATCAGTGAGTCCGGCAGAGAGACCCAGTACTTC
CAISESGRETQYF
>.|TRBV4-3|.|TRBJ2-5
TGCGCCAGCAGCCAAGGGAGGGGTGACTTCTTGACCCAGTACTTC
CASSQGRGDFLTQYF
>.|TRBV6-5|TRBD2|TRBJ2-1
TGTGCCAGCACCCGACTAGCGACGGGCAATGAGCAGTTCTTC
CASTRLATGNEQFF
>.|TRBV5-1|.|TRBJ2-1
TGCGCCAGCAGCGGGGCTCCAAACAATGAGCAGTTCTTC
CASSGAPNNEQFF
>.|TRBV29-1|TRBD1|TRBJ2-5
TGCAGCGTTGGGGACAGTCTAACGTACCAAGAGACCCAGTACTTC
CSVGDSLTYQETQYF
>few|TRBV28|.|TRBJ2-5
TGTGCCAGCAGTCCCCGCGGGGTGGAGGAGACCCAGTACTTC
CASSPRGVEETQYF
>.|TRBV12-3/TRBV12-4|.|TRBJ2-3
TGTGCCAGCAGTTTATCTTCCCGGGGCCCCGATACAGATACGCAGTATTTT
CASSLSSRGPDTDTQYF
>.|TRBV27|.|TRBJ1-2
TGTGCCAGCAGTTTTGGATCCCGGGGAGCCGGCTATGGCTACACCTTC
CASSFGSRGAGYGYTF
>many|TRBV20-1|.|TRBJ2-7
TGCAGTGCTAGAGAGGCGTACGAGCAGTACTTC
CSAREAYEQYF
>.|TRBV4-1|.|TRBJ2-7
TGCGCCAGCAGCCAAGTCCAAGGCTCAGCCTACGAGCAGTACTTC
CASSQVQGSAYEQYF
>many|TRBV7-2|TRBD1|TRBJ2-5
TGTGCCAGCAGCCCCGCCCCAGGGGGCGAGACCCAGTACTTC
CASSPAPGGETQYF
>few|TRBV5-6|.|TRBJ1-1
TGTGCCAGCAGCTCAGTACCGGTGGGCACTGAAGCTTTCTTT
CASSSVPVGTEAFF
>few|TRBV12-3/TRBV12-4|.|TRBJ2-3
TGTGCCAGCAGTTTAGCGCCGGAGGGATGGGATACGCAGTATTTT
CASSLAPEGWDTQYF
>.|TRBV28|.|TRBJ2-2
TGTGCCAGCAGTCATCGGGGTAGATCGACCACCGGGGAGCTGTTTTTT
CASSHRGRSTTGELFF
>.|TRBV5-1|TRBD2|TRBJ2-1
TGCGCCAGCAGCTCCGACGGGACTACCCGCTACAATGAGCAGTTCTTC
CASSSDGTTRYNEQFF
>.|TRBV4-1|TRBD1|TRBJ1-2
TGCGCCAGCAGCCAAGAAGGTGGACAGGGGGCCGGTGGCTACACCTTC
CASSQEGGQGAGGYTF
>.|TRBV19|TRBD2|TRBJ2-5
TGTGCCAGTAAATCCGGGACTAGCGGGAAGGAGACCCAGTACTTC
CASKSGTSGKETQYF
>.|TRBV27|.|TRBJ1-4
TGTGCCAGCAGTTCCAGGGCTAATGAAAAACTGTTTTTT
CASSSRANEKLFF
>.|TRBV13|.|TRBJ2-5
TGTGCCAGCAGCTTAGGGATTGGGGTACCCGAAGAGACCCAGTACTTC
CASSLGIGVPEETQYF
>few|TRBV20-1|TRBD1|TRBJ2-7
TGCAGTGCTAGAGATCGGACAGGGGGGACCTACGAGCAGTACTTC
CSARDRTGGTYEQYF
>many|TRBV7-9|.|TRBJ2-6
TGTGCCAGCAGCCCAGAGGCGAACATGGGACTCTCTGGGGCCAACGTCCTGACTTTC
CASSPEANMGLSGANVLTF
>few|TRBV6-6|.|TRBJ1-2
TGTGCCAGCAAGGAACTATTAGGCTATGGCTACACCTTC
CASKELLGYGYTF
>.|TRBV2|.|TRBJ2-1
TGTGCCAGCGGGAACAGGTTCTACAATGAGCAGTTCTTC
CASGNRFYNEQFF
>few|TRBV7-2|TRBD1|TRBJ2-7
TGTGCCAGCAGCTTCCGGGACAGGGGGCAGTACGAGCAGTACTTC
CASSFRDRGQYEQYF
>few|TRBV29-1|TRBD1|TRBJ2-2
TGCAGCGTTGAAGATAGGCAGACAGGGTTCAACACCGGGGAGCTGTTTTTT
CSVEDRQTGFNTGELFF
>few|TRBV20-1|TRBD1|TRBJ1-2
TGCAGTGCTCCGACAGGGCCTGGCTACACCTTC
CSAPTGPGYTF
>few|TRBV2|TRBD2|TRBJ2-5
TGTGCCAGCGGCCGACTAGCGGAAGAGACCCAGTACTTC
CASGRLAEETQYF
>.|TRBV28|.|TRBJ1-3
TGTGCCAGCAGTTTCGACAGGCCGGAAAACACCATATATTTT
CASSFDRPENTIYF
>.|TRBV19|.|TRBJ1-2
TGTGCCAGTAGTCCCCAGACAGAAAACTATGGCTACACCTTC
CASSPQTENYGYTF
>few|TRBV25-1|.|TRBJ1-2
TGTGCCAGCTCCAACGAGGGTGGCTACACCTTC
CASSNEGGYTF
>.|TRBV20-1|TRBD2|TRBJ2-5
TGCAGTGCCGGGACTAGCGTAAAGACCCAGTACTTC
CSAGTSVKTQYF
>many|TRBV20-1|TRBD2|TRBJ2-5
TGCAGTGCTAGAGATAGCGGGGGGGATTCCCGGGAGACCCAGTACTTC
CSARDSGGDSRETQYF
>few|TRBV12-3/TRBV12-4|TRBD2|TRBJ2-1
TGTGCCAGCAGTTTAGTCGTAGCGGGGGGGCCGGGGTCCAATGAGCAGTTCTTC
CASSLVVAGGPGSNEQFF
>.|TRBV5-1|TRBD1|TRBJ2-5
TGCGCCAGCAGCACGGGGACAGGGACGGCAGAGACCCAGTACTTC
CASSTGTGTAETQYF
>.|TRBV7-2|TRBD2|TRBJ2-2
TGTGCCAGCGAGGATCGGGCTAGCGGGAGGGCCCTAAACACCGGGGAGCTGTTTTTT
CASEDRASGRALNTGELFF
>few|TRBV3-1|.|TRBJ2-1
TGTGCCAGCAGCCAACCAGGAAACAATGAGCAGTTCTTC
CASSQPGNNEQFF
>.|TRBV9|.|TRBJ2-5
TGTGCCAGCAGCGTAGACGCTAGGGCAGAACGGGAGCAGTACTTC
CASSVDARAEREQYF
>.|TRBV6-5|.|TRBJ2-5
TGTGCCAGCAGCCGGGACGGATACGAGCGTTGGTTC
CASSRDGYERWF
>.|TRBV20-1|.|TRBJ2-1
TGCAGTGCTAAGAGTGAGGGGAACTACAATGAGCAGTTCTTC
CSAKSEGNYNEQFF
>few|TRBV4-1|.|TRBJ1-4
TGCGCCAGCTGCAATGTGGGGGCAACTAATGAAAAACTGTTTTTT
CASCNVGATNEKLFF
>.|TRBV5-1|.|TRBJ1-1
TGCGCCAGCAGCTTGGCCGGAAGTACGGGAATGGGAAGGACTGAAGCTTTCTTT
CASSLAGSTGMGRTEAFF
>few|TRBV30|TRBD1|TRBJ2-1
TGTGCCTGGAGTGGGGACAGGTACCCCAATGAGCAGTTCTTC
CAWSGDRYPNEQFF
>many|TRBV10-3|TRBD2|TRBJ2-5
TGTGCCATCAGTGAGTTGGCTAGCGGGGGGGCAGGAGAGACCCAGTACTTC
CAISELASGGAGETQYF
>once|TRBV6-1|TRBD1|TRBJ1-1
TGTGCCAGCAGCCAAATGGGGACAGGGATCACTGAAGCTTTCTTT
CASSQMGTGITEAFF
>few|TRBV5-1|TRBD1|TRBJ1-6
TGCGCCAGCAGCCTGGACAGGGGAAGTAATTCACCCCTCCACTTT
CASSLDRGSNSPLHF
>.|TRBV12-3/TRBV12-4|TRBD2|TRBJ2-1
TGTGCCAGCAGTGCGCCGGGACTAGCGGGAGTAGAGCAGTTCTTC
CASSAPGLAGVEQFF
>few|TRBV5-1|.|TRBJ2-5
TGCGCCAGCAGCTACAGGACAGAAGAGACCCAGTACTTC
CASSYRTEETQYF
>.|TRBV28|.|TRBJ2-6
TGTGCCAGCAGTGGGGCTACCATCTCTGGGGCCAACGTCCTGACTTTC
CASSGATISGANVLTF
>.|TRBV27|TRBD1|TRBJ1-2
TGTGCCAGCAGTTCGGGACAGGGGGCCCCTGGTTATGGCTACACCTTC
CASSSGQGAPGYGYTF
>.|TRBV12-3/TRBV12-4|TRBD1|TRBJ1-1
TGTGCCAGCAGCCTCAGGGGGAGGTACACTGAAGCTTTCTTT
CASSLRGRYTEAFF